A selection of T cell receptor beta chains follows, all from one sample in a study of early T cells in non-severe SARS-CoV-2 infection. Each CDR3 protein is one row after TCRdb ran MiXCR on the 5' RACE reads. The sample consists of fewer than 120,000 distinct CDR3 sequences, roughly an eighth of them appearing once. Sequences were derived from whole blood, sampled at baseline. The receptors shown here come from an adult who was a healthcare worker with PCR-confirmed SARS-CoV-2 infection or an uninfected control (not recorded which). Both conserved end residues are part of each CDR3. Each record gives: CDR3 protein, CDR3 DNA, J gene, clone size, V gene, D gene. D genes are given only for firm matches. Size is omitted from some rows. Given values are once, few, many or a class for expanded clones.

CASSQGAVITRLQETQYF	TGTGCCAGCAGCCAGGGGGCTGTGATCACTCGGCTCCAGGAGACCCAGTACTTC	TRBJ2-5	.	TRBV7-8	TRBD1
CSVETSGSYEQYF	TGCAGCGTTGAAACTAGCGGTTCCTACGAGCAGTACTTC	TRBJ2-7	few	TRBV29-1	TRBD2
CATSDPSTGTYNEQFF	TGTGCCACCAGTGATCCATCGACTGGTACCTACAATGAGCAGTTCTTC	TRBJ2-1	.	TRBV24-1	.
CASSQRNTGELFF	TGTGCCAGCAGCCAGCGGAACACCGGGGAGCTGTTTTTT	TRBJ2-2	many	TRBV27	.
CSVTRTSGKGETQYF	TGCAGCGTTACTAGGACTAGCGGGAAAGGAGAGACCCAGTACTTC	TRBJ2-5	many	TRBV29-1	TRBD2
CASSKRERMNEQFF	TGTGCCAGCAGTAAGCGGGAGAGGATGAATGAGCAGTTCTTC	TRBJ2-1	few	TRBV7-9	TRBD2
CASRGGQGVNQPQHF	TGTGCCAGCAGAGGAGGACAGGGAGTCAATCAGCCCCAGCATTTT	TRBJ1-5	.	TRBV6-5	TRBD1
CASSPSIANTEAFF	TGCGCCAGCAGCCCATCCATCGCGAACACTGAAGCTTTCTTT	TRBJ1-1	.	TRBV5-1	.
CASSFGNSYEQYF	TGTGCCAGCAGTTTTGGAAACTCCTACGAGCAGTACTTC	TRBJ2-7	few	TRBV12-3/TRBV12-4	.
CSVEGQRTDTQYF	TGCAGCGTCGAGGGCCAACGCACAGATACGCAGTATTTT	TRBJ2-3	.	TRBV29-1	.
CASSQVGNEQFF	TGTGCCAGCAGCCAGGTGGGCAATGAGCAGTTCTTC	TRBJ2-1	.	TRBV3-1	.
CASSPLAAISTDTQYF	TGTGCCAGCAGTCCACTAGCGGCAATTAGCACAGATACGCAGTATTTT	TRBJ2-3	few	TRBV27	TRBD2
CASRLGTANTGELFF	TGTGCCAGCAGACTCGGGACAGCCAACACCGGGGAGCTGTTTTTT	TRBJ2-2	.	TRBV11-1	TRBD1
CASSPPGQGGPSGANVLTF	TGTGCCAGCAGCCCCCCGGGACAGGGGGGCCCATCTGGGGCCAACGTCCTGACTTTC	TRBJ2-6	.	TRBV3-1	TRBD1
CASSLEPSVGPQHF	TGCGCCAGCAGCTTGGAGCCATCCGTAGGGCCCCAGCATTTT	TRBJ1-5	many	TRBV5-1	.
CASSLRTARNLAFF	TGTGCCAGCAGCTTAAGGACCGCCCGCAACCTCGCTTTCTTT	TRBJ1-1	few	TRBV13	.